The rows below give T cell receptor beta chains drawn from one sample of a study of shared clonotypes between healthy human individuals. Here immunoSEQ multiplex PCR was the method, and the copy in TCRdb shows in-frame clones only, minus some. The sample includes about 1.4 million clones, roughly 96% of them seen just once. Sequencing was done on a sample of naive CD4+ T cells sorted from blood. These receptors were obtained from a man aged 25 to 40 in good health. CDR3s include the opening cysteine and the closing phenylalanine or tryptophan. The order of the fields is D gene, clone size, V gene, J gene, CDR3 protein, CDR3 DNA. D genes are given only for firm matches. Clone size appears in some rows only: once, few, many, or a class for an expanded clone.

NA	once	TRBV27	TRBJ2-7	CASRTGSYEQYF	TGTGCCAGCAGGACAGGCTCCTACGAGCAGTACTTC
TRBD2	NA	TRBV5-1	TRBJ2-1	CASSLGASGSYNEQFF	TGCGCCAGCAGCTTGGGGGCTAGCGGGAGTTACAATGAGCAGTTCTTC
NA	NA	TRBV4-1	TRBJ2-3	CASSQGLQRTDTQYF	TGCGCCAGCAGCCAAGGCTTACAGCGTACAGATACGCAGTATTTT
TRBD2	NA	TRBV13	TRBJ2-3	CASSLRTSASTDTQYF	TGTGCCAGCAGCCTGAGGACTAGCGCTAGCACAGATACGCAGTATTTT
NA	NA	TRBV2	TRBJ1-1	CASSEEVTGLNTEAFF	TGTGCCAGCAGTGAAGAGGTGACAGGTTTGAACACTGAAGCTTTCTTT
TRBD2	once	TRBV5-1	TRBJ2-5	CASSSGLAEQETQYF	TGCGCCAGCAGCTCGGGACTAGCGGAACAAGAGACCCAGTACTTC
TRBD2	NA	TRBV7-2	TRBJ2-7	CASQLAASYEQYF	TGTGCCAGCCAACTAGCGGCCTCCTACGAGCAGTACTTC
TRBD2	NA	TRBV10-3	TRBJ2-3	CATLERELVDTQYF	TGTGCCACATTAGAGCGGGAGTTGGTAGATACGCAGTATTTT
NA	NA	TRBV7-9	TRBJ2-1	CASSTPGVRGNEQFF	TGTGCCAGCAGCACCCCGGGGGTGAGGGGCAATGAGCAGTTCTTC
TRBD2	NA	TRBV5-1	TRBJ2-3	CASSLGLATSTDTQYF	TGCGCCAGCAGCCTAGGACTAGCGACAAGCACAGATACGCAGTATTTT
NA	NA	TRBV12-1	TRBJ2-7	CASSSTPGTSWPRRNCEQYF	TGTGCCAGCAGTTCAACCCCCGGGACTAGCTGGCCGCGAAGGAATTGCGAGCAGTACTTC
TRBD2	NA	TRBV18	TRBJ2-3	CASSPRTSGVFTDTQYF	TGTGCCAGCTCACCGAGGACTAGCGGGGTGTTCACAGATACGCAGTATTTT
TRBD1	NA	TRBV5-4	TRBJ1-1	CASSSGGQVYTEAFF	TGTGCCAGCAGCTCCGGGGGACAGGTCTACACTGAAGCTTTCTTT
NA	NA	TRBV7-8	TRBJ2-3	CASSFASHDGDTQYF	TGTGCCAGCAGCTTTGCGAGTCACGACGGGGATACGCAGTATTTT
NA	NA	TRBV9	TRBJ2-5	CASSAIHTPSNQETQYF	TGTGCCAGCAGCGCTATACACACCCCCTCAAACCAAGAGACCCAGTACTTC
NA	NA	TRBV15	TRBJ1-1	CATSREGHMNTEAFF	TGTGCCACCAGCAGAGAGGGACACATGAACACTGAAGCTTTCTTT
NA	NA	TRBV25-1	TRBJ1-1	CASSEFASEAFF	TGTGCCAGCAGTGAATTCGCGTCGGAAGCTTTCTTT
NA	NA	TRBV18	TRBJ1-1	CASSGDIGTEAFF	TGTGCCAGCTCAGGGGATATCGGGACTGAAGCTTTCTTT
NA	NA	TRBV5-1	TRBJ1-3	CASSPGHSGNTIYF	TGCGCCAGCAGCCCGGGACACTCTGGAAACACCATATATTTT
TRBD2	NA	TRBV18	TRBJ2-7	CASSPPTSAGVSYEQYF	TGTGCCAGCTCACCACCGACCTCAGCGGGGGTCTCCTACGAGCAGTACTTC
NA	NA	TRBV4-2	TRBJ1-2	CASSFPSTGNYGYTF	TGTGCCAGCAGTTTTCCCTCCACGGGAAACTATGGCTACACCTTC
NA	NA	TRBV7-2	TRBJ1-1	CASSLVAWGAEAFF	TGTGCCAGCAGCTTAGTGGCGTGGGGGGCTGAAGCTTTCTTT
NA	NA	TRBV6-6	TRBJ2-2	CASKGPNRHTGELFF	TGTGCCAGCAAAGGCCCGAACCGACACACCGGGGAGCTGTTTTTT
NA	NA	TRBV9	TRBJ1-3	CASSPGRSGNTIYF	TGTGCCAGCAGCCCAGGCCGCTCTGGAAACACCATATATTTT
TRBD1	NA	TRBV30	TRBJ2-7	CAWSKTGAWYEQYF	TGTGCCTGGAGTAAGACAGGGGCTTGGTACGAGCAGTACTTC
TRBD2	NA	TRBV5-4	TRBJ2-2	CASSLAGGLSGELFF	TGTGCCAGCAGCTTGGCGGGAGGACTTTCCGGGGAGCTGTTTTTT
NA	NA	TRBV6-5	TRBJ2-5	CASSYGQETQYF	TGTGCCAGCAGTTACGGCCAAGAGACCCAGTACTTC
TRBD1	NA	TRBV5-1	TRBJ2-3	CASSPTGISGADTQYF	TGCGCCAGCAGCCCGACAGGGATTTCGGGCGCAGATACGCAGTATTTT
NA	NA	TRBV28	TRBJ2-5	CASSSWDYQETQYF	TGTGCCAGCAGCAGTTGGGATTACCAAGAGACCCAGTACTTC
NA	NA	TRBV28	TRBJ1-5	CASSFRGPQPQHF	TGTGCCAGCAGTTTTCGAGGCCCTCAGCCCCAGCATTTT
NA	NA	TRBV25-1	TRBJ2-3	CASSDTRTGVRVDTQYF	TGTGCCAGCAGTGACACGAGGACCGGGGTACGGGTAGATACGCAGTATTTT
TRBD2	NA	TRBV7-2	TRBJ2-2	CASSLVGTSETGELFF	TGTGCCAGCAGCTTAGTGGGGACTAGCGAAACCGGGGAGCTGTTTTTT
NA	NA	TRBV6-1	TRBJ1-4	CASSEEVTITNEKLFF	TGTGCCAGCAGTGAAGAAGTGACAATAACTAATGAAAAACTGTTTTTT
TRBD2	NA	TRBV7-2	TRBJ2-1	CASSRVTSATYNEQFF	TGTGCCAGCAGCCGCGTGACTAGCGCCACCTACAATGAGCAGTTCTTC
NA	NA	TRBV10-1	TRBJ2-7	CASSPSGAAYEQYF	TGCGCCAGCAGTCCGTCAGGGGCGGCCTACGAGCAGTACTTC
NA	NA	TRBV30	TRBJ2-2	CAWSKRFGTGELFF	TGTGCCTGGAGCAAAAGGTTCGGTACCGGGGAGCTGTTTTTT
TRBD2	NA	TRBV30	TRBJ2-7	CAWSIPGLGSYEQYF	TGTGCCTGGTCTATACCGGGACTAGGGTCCTACGAGCAGTACTTC
NA	few	TRBV9	TRBJ2-2	CASSVAAVNTGELFF	TGTGCCAGCAGCGTAGCGGCAGTGAACACCGGGGAGCTGTTTTTT
NA	NA	TRBV5-8	TRBJ1-5	CASSLAFFGDQPQHF	TGTGCCAGCAGCTTGGCTTTTTTTGGGGATCAGCCCCAGCATTTT
NA	NA	TRBV5-1	TRBJ2-5	CASSSKDSGETQYF	TGCGCCAGCAGCTCGAAAGATTCAGGCGAGACCCAGTACTTC
NA	NA	TRBV7-6	TRBJ1-1	CASSLAEGFGNTEAFF	TGTGCCAGCAGCTTAGCTGAGGGTTTTGGGAACACTGAAGCTTTCTTT
TRBD2	few	TRBV10-1	TRBJ2-7	CASRQHSPGGYEQYF	TGCGCCAGCAGACAACACTCCCCGGGGGGTTACGAGCAGTACTTC
TRBD2	NA	TRBV4-2	TRBJ2-7	CASSSQASGSSYEQYF	TGTGCCAGCAGCTCCCAGGCTAGCGGGTCCTCCTACGAGCAGTACTTC
NA	NA	TRBV11-2	TRBJ1-4	CASSFGGTGGEKLFF	TGTGCCAGCAGCTTCGGAGGGACGGGAGGTGAAAAACTGTTTTTT
NA	NA	TRBV5-1	TRBJ2-7	CASSSYPDRAGSSGYYEQYF	TGCGCCAGCAGTTCTTACCCGGACAGGGCCGGCTCTAGCGGTTACTACGAGCAGTACTTC
NA	NA	TRBV7-9	TRBJ1-5	CASSSPAGPQHF	TGTGCCAGCAGTTCCCCGGCGGGGCCCCAGCATTTT
NA	NA	TRBV5-4	TRBJ1-1	CASSFLGAALNTEAFF	TGTGCCAGCAGCTTCTTAGGGGCAGCGCTCAACACTGAAGCTTTCTTT
NA	once	TRBV11-2	TRBJ1-1	CASSFASNTEAFF	TGTGCCAGCAGCTTCGCATCGAACACTGAAGCTTTCTTT
TRBD1	NA	TRBV6-5	TRBJ2-7	CASSYSRDSAGEQYF	TGTGCCAGCAGTTACTCGAGGGACAGCGCTGGCGAGCAGTACTTC
NA	NA	TRBV6-5	TRBJ2-3	CASSNAWGTDTQYF	TGTGCCAGCAGTAACGCTTGGGGTACAGATACGCAGTATTTT
NA	NA	TRBV5-6	TRBJ2-7	CASSFGRPSYEQYF	TGTGCCAGCAGCTTTGGCAGGCCCTCCTACGAGCAGTACTTC
NA	NA	TRBV28	TRBJ1-1	CASSLSPSEAFF	TGTGCCAGCAGTTTAAGTCCGAGTGAAGCTTTCTTT
NA	NA	TRBV5-1	TRBJ2-3	CASSLGASTGTDTQYF	TGCGCCAGCAGCTTGGGAGCCTCAACGGGCACAGATACGCAGTATTTT
NA	NA	TRBV15	TRBJ2-7	CATSRDRRGIAYEQYF	TGTGCCACCAGCAGAGATCGTCGGGGGATTGCCTACGAGCAGTACTTC
NA	NA	TRBV2	TRBJ2-5	CASNPQETQYF	TGTGCCAGCAATCCCCAAGAGACCCAGTACTTC